This TCR beta chain was sequenced for a study of blood T cell repertoires in COVID-19. As for the study in general: Acute-phase and convalescent COVID-19 samples originated in the United States, Italy and Spain. In each case, the material was cDNA or gDNA derived from T cells, B-cell-depleted T cells, or PBMCs.

As processed by the authors: Amplification from reference gene primers served as the basis for estimated nucleated cell counts. Libraries were prepared by immunoSEQ multiplex PCR; TCRdb keeps only in-frame clonotypes and omits some of them. The DNA gave D and trimming, while V, J and clone size come from that table. The top ten clones hold 2% to 2.5% of a sample with 250,000 or so clones, around 84% of them seen once. The TCR was taken from a man aged 35 to 55 who had recovered from COVID-19. The sequenced sample consisted of peripheral blood.

CDR3 coding DNA: TGCAGCGCCGACAGTGGAAACACCATATATTTT. Encoded protein: CSADSGNTIYF. This sequence joins TRBV29-1 and TRBJ1-3; tentatively, D is TRBD1 (5 bases). V lost 7 bases to trimming and J lost 3 bases, with 7 bases between them. The length of the CDR3 is 11 residues. From germline, CDR1 is SQVTM and CDR2 ANQGSEA. Together with reference TRBV29-1 and TRBJ1-3, the CDR3 gives the full variable domain: SAVISQKPSRDICQRGTSLTIQCQVDSQVTMMFWYRQQPGQSLTLIATANQGSEATYESGFVIDKFPISRPNLTFSTLTVSNMSPEDSSIYLCSADSGNTIYFGEGSWLTVV.